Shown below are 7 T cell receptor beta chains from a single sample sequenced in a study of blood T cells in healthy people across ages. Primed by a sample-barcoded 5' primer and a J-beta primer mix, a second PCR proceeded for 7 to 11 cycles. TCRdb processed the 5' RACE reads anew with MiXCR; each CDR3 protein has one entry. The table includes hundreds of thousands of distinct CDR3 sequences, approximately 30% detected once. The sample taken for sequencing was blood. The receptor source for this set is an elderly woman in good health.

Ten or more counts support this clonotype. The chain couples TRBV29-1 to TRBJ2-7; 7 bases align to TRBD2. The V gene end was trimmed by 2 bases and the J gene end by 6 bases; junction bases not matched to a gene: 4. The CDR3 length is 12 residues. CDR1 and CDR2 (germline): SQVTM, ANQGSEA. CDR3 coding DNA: TGCAGCGTTGAACCGGGGGGTACCGAGCAGTACTTC. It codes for CSVEPGGTEQYF.

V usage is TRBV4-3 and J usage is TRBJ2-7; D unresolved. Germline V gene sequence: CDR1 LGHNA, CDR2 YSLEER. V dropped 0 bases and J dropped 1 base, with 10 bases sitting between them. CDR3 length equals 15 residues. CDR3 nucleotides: TGCGCCAGCAGCCAAGATGTCAGGCCGTCCTACGAGCAGTACTTC. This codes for CASSQDVRPSYEQYF.

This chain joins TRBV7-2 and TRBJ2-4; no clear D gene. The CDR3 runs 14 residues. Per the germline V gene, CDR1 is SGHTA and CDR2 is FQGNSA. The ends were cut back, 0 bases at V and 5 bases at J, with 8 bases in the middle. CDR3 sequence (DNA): TGTGCCAGCAGCTTAGCCTTCCTAGAAAACATTCAGTACTTC. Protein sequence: CASSLAFLENIQYF.

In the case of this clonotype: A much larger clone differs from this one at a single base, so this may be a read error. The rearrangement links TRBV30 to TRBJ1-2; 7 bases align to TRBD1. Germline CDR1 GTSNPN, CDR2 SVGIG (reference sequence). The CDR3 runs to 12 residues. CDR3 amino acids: CAWRQGDYDYTF. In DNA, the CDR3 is TGTGCCTGGAGGCAGGGGGACTATGACTACACCTTC. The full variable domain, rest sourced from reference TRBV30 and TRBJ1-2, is SQTIHQWPATLVQPVGSPLSLECTVEGTSNPNLYWYRQAAGRGLQLLFYSVGIGQISSEVPQNLSASRPQDRQFILSSKKLLLSDSGFYLCAWRQGDYDYTFGSGTRLTVV.

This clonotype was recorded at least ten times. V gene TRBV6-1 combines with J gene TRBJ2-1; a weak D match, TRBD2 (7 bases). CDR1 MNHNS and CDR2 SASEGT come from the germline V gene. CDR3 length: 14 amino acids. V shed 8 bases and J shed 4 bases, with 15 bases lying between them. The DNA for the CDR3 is TGTGCCAGCCCCCGGGGGGACAAATACAATGAGCAGTTCTTC. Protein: CASPRGDKYNEQFF.

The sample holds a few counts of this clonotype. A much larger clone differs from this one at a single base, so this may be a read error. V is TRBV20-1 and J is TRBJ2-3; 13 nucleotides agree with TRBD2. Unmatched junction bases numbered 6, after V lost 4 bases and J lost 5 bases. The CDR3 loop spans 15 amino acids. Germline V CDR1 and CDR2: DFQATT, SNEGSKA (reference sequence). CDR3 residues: CSATGLAGAGDTQYF. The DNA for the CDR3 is TGCAGTGCTACCGGACTAGCGGGGGCCGGAGATACGCAGTATTTT.

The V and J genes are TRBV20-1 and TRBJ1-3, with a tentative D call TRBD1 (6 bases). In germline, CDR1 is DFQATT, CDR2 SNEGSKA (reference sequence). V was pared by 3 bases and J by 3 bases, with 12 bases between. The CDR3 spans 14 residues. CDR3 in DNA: TGCAGTGCTAGGCCACAGGGCTTTGGAAACACCATATATTTT. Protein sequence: CSARPQGFGNTIYF.